This TCR beta chain was retrieved from a study of T cell clonality in common variable immunodeficiency. V was pared by 3 bases and J by 6 bases, with 7 bases between. The germline gives CDR1 SGHRS, CDR2 YFSETQ. This CDR3 is built from 12 residues. The method was immunoSEQ multiplex PCR; TCRdb's version includes in-frame clones alone and lacks a portion of them. The data list under 60,000 clones, none observed once; 3% to 3.5% falls to the top ten. This clone was seen repeatedly, ten times or more. The read terminates 3 residues ahead of where the CDR3 ends, so the germline J gene completes it. This receptor was obtained from a person aged 18-69 years in good health. V and J are TRBV5-1 and TRBJ2-1; D ambiguous. Material for sequencing was peripheral blood mononuclear cells. This CDR3 is CASSWLGNEQFF. CDR3 DNA (partial): TGCGCCAGCAGCTGGCTAGGCAATGAG.